The table lists the clone carrying this T cell receptor (beta chain) with a count of one. Localized lung adenocarcinoma, a non-small cell lung cancer, affected the donors. Deletions cut 6 bases from V and 4 bases from J, with 19 bases between. The CDR3 is 15 residues long. TCRdb re-derived calls from the PCR reads in MiXCR, one entry per CDR3 protein. This table has 20,000 to 30,000 distinct CDR3 sequences, 45% to 50% appearing once. These data belong to a study of CD4 and CD8 cells across lung adenocarcinoma regions. The V gene is TRBV12-3 or TRBV12-4, the J gene TRBJ2-7; the D gene is possibly TRBD2 (5 bases). The TCR was taken from a male donor with lung adenocarcinoma. The CD4 and CD8 labels of this study may be unreliable. Sample: CD8+ T cells from the center of a lung tumor. CDR3 DNA: TGTGCCAGCAGCCTTGTTGGACTCAGCCCTTACGAGCAGTACTTC. Translated: CASSLVGLSPYEQYF.